This TCR beta chain was retrieved from a study of low-dose radiotherapy and immunotherapy resistance in tumors. Overall study: The study delivered 0.5 Gy per fraction every 2 weeks to Cohort 1, totaling 6.5 Gy. For four cycles from cycle 1 day 1, patients took 300 mg oral aspirin daily.

Treatment combined nivolumab, ipilimumab, aspirin, low-dose cyclophosphamide and low-dose radiotherapy in a dose-escalation trial. V lost 2 bases and J 4 bases, leaving 11 bases between the germline ends. This CDR3 is 15 amino acids long. Germline V CDR1 and CDR2: MNHNS, SASEGT. Primers used for first-strand cDNA, a TRAV- and TRBV-specific set, covered both alpha and beta chains. For amplifying TCRs, the PCR ran for roughly 20 cycles with Phusion, which was used together with a constant-region primer and the adapter on the V primers. TCRdb re-called the reads with MiXCR, one entry per CDR3 protein. The sample shows some 11,000 distinct CDR3 sequences, 65% of them seen only once.

This chain links TRBV6-1 with TRBJ2-2; D remains unclear. This TCR was sampled from a human donor with advanced metastatic prostate, ovarian, gallbladder or colorectal cancer (not recorded which). This table probably holds off-target reads from a library built for another chain. The CDR3 loop is CASSELKVTTGELFF. For the CDR3, the DNA is TGTGCCAGCAGTGAATTAAAAGTTACCACCGGGGAGCTGTTTTTT.